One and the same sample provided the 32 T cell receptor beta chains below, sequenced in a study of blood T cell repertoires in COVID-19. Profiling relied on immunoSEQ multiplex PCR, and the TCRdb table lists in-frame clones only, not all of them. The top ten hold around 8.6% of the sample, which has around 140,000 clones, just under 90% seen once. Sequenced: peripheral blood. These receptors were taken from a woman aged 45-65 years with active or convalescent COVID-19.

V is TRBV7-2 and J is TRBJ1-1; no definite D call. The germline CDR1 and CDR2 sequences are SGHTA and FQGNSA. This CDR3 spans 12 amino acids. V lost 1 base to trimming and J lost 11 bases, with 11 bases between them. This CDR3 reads CASSLDTGLAFF. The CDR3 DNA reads TGTGCCAGCAGCTTAGATACGGGGTTGGCTTTCTTT.

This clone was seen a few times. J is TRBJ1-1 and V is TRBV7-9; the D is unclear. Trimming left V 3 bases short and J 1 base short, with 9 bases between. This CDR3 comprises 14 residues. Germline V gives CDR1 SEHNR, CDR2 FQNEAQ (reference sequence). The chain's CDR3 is CASSLHSPNTEAFF. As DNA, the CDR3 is TGTGCCAGCAGCTTGCACAGTCCGAACACTGAAGCTTTCTTT.

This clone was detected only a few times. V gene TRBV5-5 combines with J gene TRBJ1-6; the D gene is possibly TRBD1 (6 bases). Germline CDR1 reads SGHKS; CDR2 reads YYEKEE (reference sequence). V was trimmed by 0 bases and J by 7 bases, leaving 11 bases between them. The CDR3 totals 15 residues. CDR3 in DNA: TGTGCCAGCAGCTTGGACGGCAGGGGAAATTCACCCCTCCACTTT. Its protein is CASSLDGRGNSPLHF.

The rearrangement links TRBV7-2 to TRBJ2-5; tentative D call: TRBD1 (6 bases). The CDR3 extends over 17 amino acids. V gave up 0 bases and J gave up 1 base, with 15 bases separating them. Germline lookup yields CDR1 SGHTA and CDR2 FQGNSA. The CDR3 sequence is CASSLAGAGRVQETQYF. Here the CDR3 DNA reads TGTGCCAGCAGCTTAGCGGGGGCCGGGCGGGTCCAAGAGACCCAGTACTTC.

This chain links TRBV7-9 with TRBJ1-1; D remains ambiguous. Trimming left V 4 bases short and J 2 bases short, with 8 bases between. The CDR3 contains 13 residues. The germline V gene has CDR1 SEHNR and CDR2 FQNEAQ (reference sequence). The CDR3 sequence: CASSSQANTEAFF. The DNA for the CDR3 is TGTGCCAGCAGCTCCCAAGCAAACACTGAAGCTTTCTTT.

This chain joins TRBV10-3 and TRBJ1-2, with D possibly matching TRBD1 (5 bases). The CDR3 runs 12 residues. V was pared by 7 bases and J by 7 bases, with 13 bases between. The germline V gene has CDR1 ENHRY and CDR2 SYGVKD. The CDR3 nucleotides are TGTGCCATCAATCAGGGTGGATCTGGCTACACCTTC. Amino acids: CAINQGGSGYTF.

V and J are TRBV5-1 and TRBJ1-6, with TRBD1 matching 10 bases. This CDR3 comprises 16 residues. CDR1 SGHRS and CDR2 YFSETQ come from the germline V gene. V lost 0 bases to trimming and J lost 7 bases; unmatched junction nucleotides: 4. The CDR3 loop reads CASSLGGTGANSPLHF. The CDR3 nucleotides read TGCGCCAGCAGCTTGGGGGGGACAGGGGCGAATTCACCCCTCCACTTT.

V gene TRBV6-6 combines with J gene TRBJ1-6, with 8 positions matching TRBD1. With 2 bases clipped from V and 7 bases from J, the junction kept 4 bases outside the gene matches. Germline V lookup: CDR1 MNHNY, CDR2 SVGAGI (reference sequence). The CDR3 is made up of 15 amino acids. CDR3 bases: TGTGCCAGCAGTTACGGACAGGGTGTGAATTCACCCCTCCACTTT. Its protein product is CASSYGQGVNSPLHF.

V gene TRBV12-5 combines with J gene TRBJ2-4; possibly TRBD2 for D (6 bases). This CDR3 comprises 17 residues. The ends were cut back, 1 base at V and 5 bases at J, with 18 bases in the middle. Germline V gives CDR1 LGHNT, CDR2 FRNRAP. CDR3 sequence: CASGLGLGGPGENIQYF. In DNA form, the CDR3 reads TGTGCTAGTGGTTTGGGCTTAGGAGGGCCTGGGGAAAACATTCAGTACTTC. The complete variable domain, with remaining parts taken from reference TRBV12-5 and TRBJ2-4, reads DARVTQTPRHKVTEMGQEVTMRCQPILGHNTVFWYRQTMMQGLELLAYFRNRAPLDDSGMPKDRFSAEMPDATLATLKIQPSEPRDSAVYFCASGLGLGGPGENIQYFGAGTRLSVL.

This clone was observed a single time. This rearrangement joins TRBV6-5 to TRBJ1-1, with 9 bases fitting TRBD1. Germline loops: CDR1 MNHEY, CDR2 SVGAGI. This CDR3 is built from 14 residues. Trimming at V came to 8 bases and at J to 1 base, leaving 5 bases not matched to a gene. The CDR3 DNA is TGTGCCAGCCGAGGGGGACAGGGGAACACTGAAGCTTTCTTT. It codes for CASRGGQGNTEAFF.

CDR3 region: CASSTGTSGAYEQYF. CDR3 coding DNA: TGTGCCAGTAGTACGGGGACTAGCGGGGCTTACGAGCAGTACTTC. The genes are TRBV19 and TRBJ2-7; 13 positions agree with TRBD2. The CDR3 sequence is 15 residues long. Trimming took 4 bases from V and 4 from J; bases not matched to a gene: 4. Germline CDR1 and CDR2: LNHDA and SQIVND (reference sequence).

In DNA form, the CDR3 reads TGTGCCTGGAGTGCGGCGGGGGGGCCCGCAGATACGCAGTATTTT. This sequence encodes CAWSAAGGPADTQYF. The chain uses TRBV30 and TRBJ2-3; 9 bases are a match to TRBD2. Germline lookup yields CDR1 GTSNPN and CDR2 SVGIG (reference sequence). The CDR3 runs 15 residues. The V and J ends lost 1 base and 4 bases, in that order; junction bases with no gene match: 6.

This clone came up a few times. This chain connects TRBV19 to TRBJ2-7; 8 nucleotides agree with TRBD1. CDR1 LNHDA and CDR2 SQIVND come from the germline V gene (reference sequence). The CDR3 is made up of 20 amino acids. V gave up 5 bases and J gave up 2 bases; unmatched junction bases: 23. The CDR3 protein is CASSVAPTRSRDRTTYEQYF. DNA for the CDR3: TGTGCCAGTAGTGTCGCCCCAACAAGAAGCCGGGACAGGACCACCTACGAGCAGTACTTC.

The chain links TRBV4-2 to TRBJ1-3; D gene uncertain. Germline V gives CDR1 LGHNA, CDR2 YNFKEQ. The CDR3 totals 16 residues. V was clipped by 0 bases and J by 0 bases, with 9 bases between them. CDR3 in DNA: TGTGCCAGCAGCCAAGATACGGGGTACTCTGGAAACACCATATATTTT. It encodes CASSQDTGYSGNTIYF.

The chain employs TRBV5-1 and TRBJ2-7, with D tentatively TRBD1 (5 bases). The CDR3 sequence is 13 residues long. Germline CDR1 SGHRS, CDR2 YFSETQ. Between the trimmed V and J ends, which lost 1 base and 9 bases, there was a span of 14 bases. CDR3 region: CASSLKTAFAQYF. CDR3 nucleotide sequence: TGCGCCAGCAGCTTGAAGACAGCCTTCGCGCAGTACTTC.

CDR3: CASSMDDRYQPQHF. The DNA for the CDR3 is TGTGCCAGTAGTATGGACGACAGATATCAGCCCCAGCATTTT. This sequence joins TRBV19 and TRBJ1-5; weak D call: TRBD1 (5 bases). Per the germline V gene, CDR1 is LNHDA and CDR2 is SQIVND (reference sequence). V lost 3 bases to trimming and J lost 5 bases, with 11 bases between them. The CDR3 length is 14 residues.

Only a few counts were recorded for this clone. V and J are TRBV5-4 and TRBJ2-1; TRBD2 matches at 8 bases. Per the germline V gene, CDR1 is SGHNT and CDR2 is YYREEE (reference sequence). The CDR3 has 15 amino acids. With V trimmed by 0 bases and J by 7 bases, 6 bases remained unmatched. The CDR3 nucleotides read TGTGCCAGCAGCTTGGCCGGGGCTAGCGGGAATGAGCAGTTCTTC. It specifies CASSLAGASGNEQFF.

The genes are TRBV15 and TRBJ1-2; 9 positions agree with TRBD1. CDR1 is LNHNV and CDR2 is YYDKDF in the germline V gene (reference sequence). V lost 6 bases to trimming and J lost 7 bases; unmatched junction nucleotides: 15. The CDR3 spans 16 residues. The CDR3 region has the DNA TGTGCCACCAGGCGGACAGGGGATAGTAGAAGCGGTGGCTACACCTTC. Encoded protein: CATRRTGDSRSGGYTF.

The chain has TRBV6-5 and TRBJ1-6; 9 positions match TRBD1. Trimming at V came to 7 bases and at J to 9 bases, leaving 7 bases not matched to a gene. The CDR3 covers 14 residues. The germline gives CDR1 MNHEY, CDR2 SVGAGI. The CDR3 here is CASNSGTGTSPLHF. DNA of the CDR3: TGTGCCAGCAACTCCGGGACAGGGACTTCACCCCTCCACTTT.

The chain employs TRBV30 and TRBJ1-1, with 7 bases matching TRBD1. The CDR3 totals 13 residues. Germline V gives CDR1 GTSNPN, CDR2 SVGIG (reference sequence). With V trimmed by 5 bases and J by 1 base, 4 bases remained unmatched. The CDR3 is CAWVGDRNTEAFF. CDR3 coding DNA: TGTGCCTGGGTCGGGGACAGGAACACTGAAGCTTTCTTT.

In nucleotides, the CDR3 is TGTGCCAGCAGCTTAGCCTTAGCGGGGGGGTCCTCCTACGAGCAGTACTTC. Translated: CASSLALAGGSSYEQYF. This chain connects TRBV7-2 to TRBJ2-7, with 11 bases fitting TRBD2. CDR1 SGHTA and CDR2 FQGNSA come from the germline V gene. Unmatched junction bases numbered 4, after V lost 0 bases and J lost 0 bases. The CDR3 contains 17 residues.

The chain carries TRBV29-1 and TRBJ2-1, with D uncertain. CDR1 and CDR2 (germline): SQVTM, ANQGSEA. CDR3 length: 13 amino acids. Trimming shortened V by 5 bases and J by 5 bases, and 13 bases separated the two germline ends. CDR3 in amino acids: CSVLVGPNNEQFF. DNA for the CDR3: TGCAGCGTTCTAGTAGGTCCGAACAATGAGCAGTTCTTC.

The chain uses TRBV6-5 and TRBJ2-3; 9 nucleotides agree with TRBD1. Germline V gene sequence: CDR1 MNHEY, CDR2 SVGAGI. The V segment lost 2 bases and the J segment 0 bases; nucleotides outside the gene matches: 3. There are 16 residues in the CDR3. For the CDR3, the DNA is TGTGCCAGCAGTTACGGGACAGGGAAAAGCACAGATACGCAGTATTTT. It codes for CASSYGTGKSTDTQYF.

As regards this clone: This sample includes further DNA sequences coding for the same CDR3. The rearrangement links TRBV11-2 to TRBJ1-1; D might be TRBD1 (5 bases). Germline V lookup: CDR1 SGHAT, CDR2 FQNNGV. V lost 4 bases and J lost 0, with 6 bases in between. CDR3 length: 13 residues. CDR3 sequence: CASSSGLNTEAFF. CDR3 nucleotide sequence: TGTGCCAGCAGCTCAGGGTTGAACACTGAAGCTTTCTTT.

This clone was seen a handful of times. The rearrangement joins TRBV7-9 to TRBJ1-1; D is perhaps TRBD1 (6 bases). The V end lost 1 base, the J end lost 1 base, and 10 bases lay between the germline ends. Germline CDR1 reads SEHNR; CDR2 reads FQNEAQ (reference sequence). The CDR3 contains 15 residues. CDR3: CASSLGGPANTEAFF. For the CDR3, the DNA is TGTGCCAGCAGCTTAGGGGGGCCAGCGAACACTGAAGCTTTCTTT.

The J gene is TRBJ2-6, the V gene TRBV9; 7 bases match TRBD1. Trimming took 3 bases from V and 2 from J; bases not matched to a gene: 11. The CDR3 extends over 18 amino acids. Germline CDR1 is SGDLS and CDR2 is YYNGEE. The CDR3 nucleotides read TGTGCCAGCAGCGCCACGGTCGGAGACAGGGCTGGGGCCAACGTCCTGACTTTC. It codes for CASSATVGDRAGANVLTF.

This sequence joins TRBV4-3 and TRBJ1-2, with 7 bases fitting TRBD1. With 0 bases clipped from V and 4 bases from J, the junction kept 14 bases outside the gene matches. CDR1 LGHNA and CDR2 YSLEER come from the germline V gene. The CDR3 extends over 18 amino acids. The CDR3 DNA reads TGCGCCAGCAGCCAAGAAGTGGGGGCGGGGACAGCCCGCTATGGCTACACCTTC. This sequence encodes CASSQEVGAGTARYGYTF.

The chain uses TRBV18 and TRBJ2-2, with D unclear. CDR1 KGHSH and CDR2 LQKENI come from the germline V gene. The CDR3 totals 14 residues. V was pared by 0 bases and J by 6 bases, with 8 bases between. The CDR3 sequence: CASSPPNKPGELFF. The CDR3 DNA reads TGTGCCAGCTCACCACCGAACAAACCCGGGGAGCTGTTTTTT.

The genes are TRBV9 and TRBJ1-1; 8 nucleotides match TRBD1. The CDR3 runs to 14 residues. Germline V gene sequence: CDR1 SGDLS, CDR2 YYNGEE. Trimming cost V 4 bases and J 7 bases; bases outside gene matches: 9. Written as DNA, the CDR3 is TGTGCCAGCAGCCCCCGACAGGGGTCAGGTGAAGCTTTCTTT. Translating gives CASSPRQGSGEAFF.

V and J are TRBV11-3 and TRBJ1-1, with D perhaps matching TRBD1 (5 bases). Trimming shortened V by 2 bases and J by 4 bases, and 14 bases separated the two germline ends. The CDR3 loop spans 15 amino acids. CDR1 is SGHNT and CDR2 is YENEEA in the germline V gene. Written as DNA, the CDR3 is TGTGCCAGCAGCTTAAGGGCAGGGAGGGTCACTGAAGCTTTCTTT. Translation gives CASSLRAGRVTEAFF. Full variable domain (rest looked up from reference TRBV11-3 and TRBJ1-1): EAGVVQSPRYKIIEKKQPVAFWCNPISGHNTLYWYLQNLGQGPELLIRYENEEAVDDSQLPKDRFSAERLKGVDSTLKIQPAELGDSAVYLCASSLRAGRVTEAFFGQGTRLTVV.

The CDR3, as DNA: TGTGCCAGCAGTGACAGGGGGCAGGGAGATACGCAGTATTTT. Its protein product is CASSDRGQGDTQYF. This sequence joins TRBV6-4 and TRBJ2-3, with 7 bases that match TRBD1. The length of the CDR3 is 14 residues. Germline CDR1 MRHNA, CDR2 SNTAGT. Trimming took 2 bases from V and 5 from J; bases not matched to a gene: 4.

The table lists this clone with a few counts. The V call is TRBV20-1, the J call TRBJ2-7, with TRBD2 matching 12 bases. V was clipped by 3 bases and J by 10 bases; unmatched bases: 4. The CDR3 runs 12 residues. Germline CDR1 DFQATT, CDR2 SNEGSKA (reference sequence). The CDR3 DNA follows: TGCAGTGCTAGTCTAGCGGGGGGGTATCAGTACTTC. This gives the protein CSASLAGGYQYF.